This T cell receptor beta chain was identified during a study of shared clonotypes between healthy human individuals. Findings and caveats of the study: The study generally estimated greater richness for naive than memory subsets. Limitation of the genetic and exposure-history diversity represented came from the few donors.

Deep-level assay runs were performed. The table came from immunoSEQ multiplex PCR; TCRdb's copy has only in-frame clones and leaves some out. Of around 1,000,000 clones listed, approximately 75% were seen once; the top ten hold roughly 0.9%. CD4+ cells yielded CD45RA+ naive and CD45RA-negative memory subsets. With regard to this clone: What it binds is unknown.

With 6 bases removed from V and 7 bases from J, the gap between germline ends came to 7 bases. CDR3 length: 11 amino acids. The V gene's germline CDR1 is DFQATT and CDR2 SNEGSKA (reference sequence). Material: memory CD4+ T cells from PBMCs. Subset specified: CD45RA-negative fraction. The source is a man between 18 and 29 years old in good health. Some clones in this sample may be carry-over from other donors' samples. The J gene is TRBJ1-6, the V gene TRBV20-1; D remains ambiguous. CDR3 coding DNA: TGCAGTGCCGAGGTGAATTCACCCCTCCACTTT. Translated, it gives CSAEVNSPLHF.